Listed here are 29 T cell receptor beta chains from one sample, sequenced in a study of STAT5B mutations in CD4+ large granular lymphocyte leukemia. This table comes from immunoSEQ multiplex PCR, and its TCRdb copy is limited to in-frame clones, with some not included. The sample records around 30,000 clones, about two thirds being singletons. Source material: CD4+ T cells from blood buffy coats. The receptor set was obtained from a human donor in good health.

The gene calls are TRBV11-3 and TRBJ2-3; 9 bases map to TRBD1. This CDR3 has 14 residues. J was trimmed by 5 bases and V by 5 bases; bases with no gene match: 5. Germline CDR1 SGHNT, CDR2 YENEEA. CDR3 sequence reads: CASSRRTGEDTQYF. DNA for the CDR3: TGTGCCAGCAGCCGTCGGACAGGGGAAGATACGCAGTATTTT. Based on the CDR3 plus reference TRBV11-3 and TRBJ2-3, the full variable domain is EAGVVQSPRYKIIEKKQPVAFWCNPISGHNTLYWYLQNLGQGPELLIRYENEEAVDDSQLPKDRFSAERLKGVDSTLKIQPAELGDSAVYLCASSRRTGEDTQYFGPGTRLTVL.

This clone came up a few times. The chain has TRBV30 and TRBJ2-7; 7 bases are a match to TRBD1. This CDR3 has 14 amino acids. Germline V gene sequence: CDR1 GTSNPN, CDR2 SVGIG (reference sequence). J was trimmed by 2 bases and V by 2 bases; bases with no gene match: 6. The CDR3 loop is CAWSTGDVAYEQYF. The DNA of the CDR3 is TGTGCCTGGAGTACAGGGGATGTCGCCTACGAGCAGTACTTC.

This clone was observed a single time. J is TRBJ2-2 and V is TRBV4-3; either TRBD1 or TRBD2 may fit D (5 bases each). CDR3 length: 14 amino acids. Germline CDR1 is LGHNA and CDR2 is YSLEER. The V and J ends lost 5 bases and 0 bases respectively, with 7 bases between them. The CDR3 spells CASSMGANTGELFF. The DNA of the CDR3 is TGCGCCAGCAGCATGGGGGCGAACACCGGGGAGCTGTTTTTT.

This clone is medium-sized by share. V gene TRBV4-1 combines with J gene TRBJ1-1; 7 bases agree with TRBD1. The CDR3 has 16 amino acids. Germline V gene sequence: CDR1 MGHRA, CDR2 YSYEKL. Trimming cost V 3 bases and J 4 bases; bases outside gene matches: 11. CDR3 protein: CASSHAPRTGGTEAFF. The CDR3 DNA reads TGCGCCAGCAGCCATGCACCTAGGACAGGAGGCACTGAAGCTTTCTTT.

The genes are TRBV5-1 and TRBJ1-2; possibly TRBD1 for D (5 bases). CDR3 length equals 13 residues. The V gene's germline CDR1 is SGHRS and CDR2 YFSETQ. Trimming removed 0 bases from V and 6 bases from J, with 9 bases in between. DNA for the CDR3: TGCGCCAGCAGCTTGGATACGGGGGATGGCTACACCTTC. Protein sequence: CASSLDTGDGYTF.

With respect to this clone: The same CDR3 can be traced to other DNA sequences in this sample. The rearrangement links TRBV29-1 to TRBJ1-2; TRBD1 is a possible D gene (6 bases). CDR3 length: 13 amino acids. V gave up 2 bases and J gave up 2 bases, with 9 bases separating them. Germline-derived CDR1 and CDR2 are SQVTM and ANQGSEA. This CDR3 reads CSVERTENYGYTF. The CDR3 DNA is TGCAGCGTTGAACGGACAGAAAACTATGGCTACACCTTC. Full variable domain (rest looked up from reference TRBV29-1 and TRBJ1-2): SAVISQKPSRDICQRGTSLTIQCQVDSQVTMMFWYRQQPGQSLTLIATANQGSEATYESGFVIDKFPISRPNLTFSTLTVSNMSPEDSSIYLCSVERTENYGYTFGSGTRLTVV.

This chain uses TRBV7-8 with TRBJ2-5; D gene ambiguous. The V gene's germline CDR1 is SGHVS and CDR2 FQNEAQ. This CDR3 is 11 amino acids long. Between the trimmed V and J ends, which lost 3 bases and 2 bases, there was a span of 1 base. The CDR3 here is CASSFQETQYF. Here the CDR3 DNA reads TGTGCCAGCAGCTTTCAAGAGACCCAGTACTTC.

The V call is TRBV19, the J call TRBJ2-3; the match to TRBD1 covers 8 bases. The V gene end was trimmed by 10 bases and the J gene end by 4 bases; junction bases not matched to a gene: 7. CDR1 and CDR2 from the germline V gene are LNHDA and SQIVND (reference sequence). The CDR3 runs 13 residues. In nucleotides, the CDR3 is TGTGCCATATCCGGGACAGGCTCAGATACGCAGTATTTT. Translation: CAISGTGSDTQYF.

This chain links TRBV27 with TRBJ2-1; D is unclear. CDR3 length equals 13 residues. The germline CDR1 and CDR2 sequences are MNHEY and SMNVEV (reference sequence). V lost 5 bases, J lost 10 bases, and 15 bases lay in between. The CDR3 coding sequence is TGTGCCAGCAGTCCATACCCAGGCCAGGAGCAGTTCTTC. Translation gives CASSPYPGQEQFF.

The chain carries TRBV7-2 and TRBJ1-6, with D uncertain. Trimming shortened V by 1 base and J by 0 bases, and 10 bases separated the two germline ends. This CDR3 region has 17 residues. CDR1 is SGHTA and CDR2 is FQGNSA in the germline V gene. In DNA form, the CDR3 reads TGTGCCAGCAGCTTAGTCGGGTACGCCTCCTATAATTCACCCCTCCACTTT. Its protein is CASSLVGYASYNSPLHF.

The chain recombines TRBV5-4 with TRBJ2-2; TRBD2 agrees at 7 bases. Trimming at V came to 4 bases and at J to 1 base, leaving 4 bases not matched to a gene. CDR3 size: 15 residues. CDR1 SGHNT and CDR2 YYREEE come from the germline V gene (reference sequence). The CDR3 DNA sequence: TGTGCCAGCAGCCTGGGGAGGGGGAACACCGGGGAGCTGTTTTTT. This codes for CASSLGRGNTGELFF.

This clone occurred a few times. The chain combines TRBV18 with TRBJ1-5; possibly TRBD1 for D (5 bases). Germline lookup yields CDR1 KGHSH and CDR2 LQKENI. The V end lost 3 bases, the J end lost 7 bases, and 10 bases lay between the germline ends. The CDR3 consists of 13 residues. The CDR3 DNA is TGTGCCAGCTCACCCTTGGGGACCCAGCCCCAGCATTTT. This translates into CASSPLGTQPQHF.

The rearrangement joins TRBV19 to TRBJ1-2, with D perhaps matching TRBD1 (5 bases). The CDR3 has 11 amino acids. Between the trimmed V and J ends, which lost 6 bases and 9 bases, there was a span of 11 bases. From germline, CDR1 is LNHDA and CDR2 SQIVND (reference sequence). The CDR3 coding sequence is TGTGCCAGTAGGGGGGAAGTGAGCTACACCTTC. Translating it yields CASRGEVSYTF. Filled out from reference TRBV19 and TRBJ1-2, the complete variable domain reads DGGITQSPKYLFRKEGQNVTLSCEQNLNHDAMYWYRQDPGQGLRLIYYSQIVNDFQKGDIAEGYSVSREKKESFPLTVTSAQKNPTAFYLCASRGEVSYTFGSGTRLTVV.

This chain joins TRBV2 and TRBJ1-5; D remains ambiguous. Germline V gene sequence: CDR1 SNHLY, CDR2 FYNNEI. The CDR3 is made up of 13 amino acids. V gave up 7 bases and J gave up 3 bases, with 10 bases separating them. As DNA, the CDR3 is TGTGCCAGCAAAGAAGGTCCCAATCAGCCCCAGCATTTT. As protein: CASKEGPNQPQHF.

This chain joins TRBV6-6 and TRBJ2-2, with D maybe TRBD1 (6 bases). The V end was cut by 8 bases, the J end by 5 bases, with 15 bases between. Germline V gives CDR1 MNHNY, CDR2 SVGAGI (reference sequence). CDR3 size: 14 residues. The CDR3 loop is CASGQGQITGELFF. CDR3 bases: TGTGCCAGCGGGCAGGGGCAGATAACCGGGGAGCTGTTTTTT.

This clone was seen a few times. The J gene is TRBJ2-3, the V gene TRBV10-1; no clear D gene. Trimming took off 4 bases at V and 0 bases at J, with 14 bases between the two ends. Germline V gene lookup returns CDR1 WNHNN and CDR2 SYGVQD (reference sequence). This CDR3 region has 16 residues. The CDR3 DNA sequence: TGCGCCAGCAGTGTCGGCATTGCCCCTAGCACAGATACGCAGTATTTT. Translating gives CASSVGIAPSTDTQYF.

In its sample, this clone was seen a few times. The chain has TRBV18 and TRBJ1-4; D is perhaps TRBD1 (6 bases). The CDR3 runs 15 residues. CDR1 KGHSH and CDR2 LQKENI come from the germline V gene. Trimming left V 6 bases short and J 6 bases short, with 17 bases between. CDR3 sequence: CASSRRAQGDEKLFF. In DNA form, the CDR3 reads TGTGCCAGCTCCCGTCGGGCACAGGGAGATGAAAAACTGTTTTTT.

This clone was seen just once. The DNA for the CDR3 is TGTGCCAGCAGCTTAGTAGGGCTAGCGGGGACAGATACGCAGTATTTT. Protein: CASSLVGLAGTDTQYF. The V gene is TRBV11-2, the J gene TRBJ2-3; TRBD2 aligns across 9 bases. The CDR3 spans 16 residues. Trimming took 1 base from V and 3 from J; bases not matched to a gene: 5. From germline, CDR1 is SGHAT and CDR2 FQNNGV.

The V gene is TRBV29-1, the J gene TRBJ1-2, with a possible D match to TRBD1 (5 bases). The CDR3 covers 13 residues. Germline V CDR1 and CDR2: SQVTM, ANQGSEA. V shed 3 bases and J shed 2 bases, with 10 bases lying between them. CDR3 sequence (DNA): TGCAGCGTTGACCCCGGGGGGAACTATGGCTACACCTTC. Protein product: CSVDPGGNYGYTF.

The chain carries TRBV9 and TRBJ2-5; D is uncertain. Trimming removed 0 bases at V and 6 bases at J, with 0 bases between. The germline V gene has CDR1 SGDLS and CDR2 YYNGEE. This CDR3 is 10 amino acids long. Written as DNA, the CDR3 is TGTGCCAGCAGCGTAGAGACCCAGTACTTC. This codes for CASSVETQYF.

This sequence joins TRBV10-3 and TRBJ2-5; D could derive from TRBD1 or TRBD2 (5 bases each). The V and J ends lost 4 bases and 7 bases respectively, with 19 bases between them. The length of the CDR3 is 15 residues. Germline CDR1 ENHRY, CDR2 SYGVKD. CDR3 sequence (DNA): TGTGCCATCAGTGGCTCCGGGGTATATAGGGGGACCCAGTACTTC. This sequence encodes CAISGSGVYRGTQYF.

This clone was seen a handful of times. The CDR3 nucleotides read TGTGCCAGCAGCTTGGGGCAAAGGAGCACCATATATTTT. Residues: CASSLGQRSTIYF. The genes are TRBV5-4 and TRBJ1-3; D ambiguous. The V end was cut by 0 bases, the J end by 9 bases, with 10 bases between. The CDR3 consists of 13 residues. Per germline, CDR1 SGHNT and CDR2 YYREEE (reference sequence).

The chain couples TRBV4-3 to TRBJ1-4; the D is unclear. Germline values: CDR1 LGHNA, CDR2 YSLEER. The CDR3 covers 16 residues. The V end was cut by 0 bases, the J end by 4 bases, with 12 bases between. The CDR3 loop reads CASSQEFTAGNEKLFF. CDR3 DNA: TGCGCCAGCAGCCAAGAGTTTACAGCGGGTAATGAAAAACTGTTTTTT.

This sequence joins TRBV14 and TRBJ1-4; no reliable D call. There are 11 residues in the CDR3. Germline loops: CDR1 SGHDN, CDR2 FVKESK. V gave up 4 bases and J gave up 16 bases, with 13 bases separating them. In nucleotides, the CDR3 is TGTGCCAGCAGCCCCACCCAGAATCCGTTTTTT. Translated, it gives CASSPTQNPFF. Drawing the rest from reference TRBV14 and TRBJ1-4, the complete variable domain is EAGVTQFPSHSVIEKGQTVTLRCDPISGHDNLYWYRRVMGKEIKFLLHFVKESKQDESGMPNNRFLAERTGGTYSTLKVQPAELEDSGVYFCASSPTQNPFFGSGTQLSVL.

The chain combines TRBV6-6 with TRBJ1-1; 10 positions agree with TRBD1. CDR1 and CDR2 from the germline V gene are MNHNY and SVGAGI (reference sequence). The length of the CDR3 is 14 residues. With 6 bases clipped from V and 3 bases from J, the junction kept 4 bases outside the gene matches. This CDR3 reads CASRSGTGDTEAFF. The CDR3 DNA is TGTGCCAGCAGATCCGGGACAGGGGACACTGAAGCTTTCTTT.

The rearrangement joins TRBV4-3 to TRBJ1-1, with TRBD1 as a possible D gene (6 bases). Looked up from germline, CDR1 is LGHNA and CDR2 is YSLEER. The CDR3 spans 17 residues. V was clipped by 0 bases and J by 5 bases, with 19 bases between them. For the CDR3, the DNA is TGCGCCAGCAGCCAAGATCTATCCAGGGGATCAAGGACTGAAGCTTTCTTT. It encodes CASSQDLSRGSRTEAFF.

The V and J genes are TRBV5-4 and TRBJ2-3; D remains unclear. Germline CDR1 SGHNT, CDR2 YYREEE (reference sequence). Between the trimmed V and J ends, which lost 2 bases and 3 bases, there was a span of 7 bases. The CDR3 spans 13 residues. CDR3 residues: CASSLDRTDTQYF. In DNA form, the CDR3 reads TGTGCCAGCAGCTTAGACCGTACAGATACGCAGTATTTT.

Only one count was recorded for this clone. The chain is built from TRBV5-1 and TRBJ2-3; D uncertain. V lost 4 bases and J 2 bases, leaving 8 bases between the germline ends. The CDR3 covers 13 residues. Germline V lookup: CDR1 SGHRS, CDR2 YFSETQ. DNA of the CDR3: TGCGCCAGCAGCCCCCTATCCACAGATACGCAGTATTTT. It specifies CASSPLSTDTQYF.

The rearrangement joins TRBV27 to TRBJ2-3; 7 bases agree with TRBD1. V shed 5 bases and J 4 bases; nucleotides not matched to a gene: 12. Germline V gives CDR1 MNHEY, CDR2 SMNVEV (reference sequence). This CDR3 is 16 amino acids long. CDR3 coding DNA: TGTGCCAGCAGTCCCCGGACAGGTCGAGTGCCAGATACGCAGTATTTT. As protein: CASSPRTGRVPDTQYF.